Presented here are 7 T cell receptor beta chains from one specimen sequenced in a study of T cell repertoires in cytomegalovirus infection. TCRdb re-analysed the reads in MiXCR, keeping a single row per CDR3 protein. The table lists fewer than 400,000 distinct CDR3 sequences, approximately 18% of them singletons. Sequenced: PBMCs. The receptors originated from a human donor in good health (CMV status not recorded). Some clones in this sample may be carry-over from other donors' samples.

This clonotype was found a few times. This chain connects TRBV24-1 to TRBJ2-5, with 11 bases identical to TRBD1. This CDR3 contains 15 residues. In germline, CDR1 is KGHDR, CDR2 SFDVKD. After removal of 3 bases from V and 5 bases from J, the junction contained 4 bases not matched to a gene. The CDR3 region has the DNA TGTGCCACCAGTGATCCCGGGACAGGGGGGGAGACCCAGTACTTC. Translation gives CATSDPGTGGETQYF.

The chain couples TRBV2 to TRBJ2-1; 8 bases are a match to TRBD1. This CDR3 comprises 15 residues. V shed 6 bases and J 0 bases; nucleotides not matched to a gene: 4. The germline V gene has CDR1 SNHLY and CDR2 FYNNEI. The CDR3 loop is CASRFGTGSYNEQFF. The CDR3 DNA sequence: TGTGCCAGCAGGTTCGGGACAGGCTCCTACAATGAGCAGTTCTTC.

As concerns this clonotype: Mismatch with germline at one junction end may stem from a read error. This rearrangement joins TRBV20-1 to TRBJ2-5, with unresolved D. This CDR3 spans 11 amino acids. CDR1 and CDR2 from the germline V gene are DFQATT and SNEGSKA (reference sequence). Here the CDR3 reads CSARVQGTQYF. CDR3 coding DNA: TGCAGTGCTAGAGTCCAAGGGACCCAGTACTTC.

This chain links TRBV5-1 with TRBJ2-1, with D maybe TRBD1 (5 bases). The CDR3 spans 14 residues. Trimming pared 4 bases from V and 6 bases from J, leaving 14 bases between. Per germline, CDR1 SGHRS and CDR2 YFSETQ. CDR3 loop: CASSLAGLGNEQFF. In DNA form, the CDR3 reads TGCGCCAGCAGCCTCGCAGGGCTCGGCAATGAGCAGTTCTTC.

This clonotype occurred a few times. This chain joins TRBV14 and TRBJ2-1, with 7 bases matching TRBD2. The CDR3 consists of 15 residues. Per the germline V gene, CDR1 is SGHDN and CDR2 is FVKESK. V gave up 5 bases and J gave up 3 bases; unmatched junction bases: 7. The CDR3 sequence is CASSIAGVHYNEQFF. The CDR3 DNA follows: TGTGCCAGCAGCATCGCGGGGGTCCACTACAATGAGCAGTTCTTC.

The chain links TRBV6-1 to TRBJ2-7, with D unresolved. V was cut by 1 base and J by 2 bases, with 18 bases left in between. The CDR3 is 17 amino acids. The germline V gene has CDR1 MNHNS and CDR2 SASEGT. The chain's CDR3 is CASSEGIWMVITYEQYF. The CDR3 nucleotides are TGTGCCAGCAGTGAAGGGATCTGGATGGTTATAACCTACGAGCAGTACTTC.

In its sample, this clonotype was seen many times. The chain joins TRBV10-3 to TRBJ2-3; weak D call: TRBD2 (5 bases). The V end was cut by 4 bases, the J end by 5 bases, with 13 bases between. The CDR3 totals 14 residues. Germline V gene data show CDR1 as ENHRY and CDR2 as SYGVKD. The chain's CDR3 is CAISGAARGDTQYF. In DNA form, the CDR3 reads TGTGCCATCAGTGGAGCAGCCCGGGGAGATACGCAGTATTTT.